Below are 11 T cell receptor beta chains sequenced from a single sample in a study of cytomegalovirus exposure and HLA in healthy donors. The primer mix had 60 Vbeta and 13 Jbeta primers. Measured with immunoSEQ multiplex PCR; TCRdb has only the in-frame clones, and not every one. Of under 200,000 clones in the sample, around 86% were seen once. Sequences were obtained from PBMCs. The receptors come from a male donor in good health and CMV-seronegative.

This chain links TRBV7-8 with TRBJ1-1, with no clear D. The germline V gene has CDR1 SGHVS and CDR2 FQNEAQ. With 5 bases removed from V and 1 base from J, the gap between germline ends came to 14 bases. This CDR3 contains 15 residues. The CDR3 protein is CASSPMTSPNTEAFF. In DNA form, the CDR3 reads TGTGCCAGCAGCCCAATGACAAGTCCGAACACTGAAGCTTTCTTT.

This chain uses TRBV30 with TRBJ2-7; D may be TRBD1 (6 bases). V lost 3 bases, J lost 5 bases, and 11 bases lay in between. Germline V lookup: CDR1 GTSNPN, CDR2 SVGIG (reference sequence). The length of the CDR3 is 12 residues. This CDR3 is CAWSRGDHEQYF. Written as DNA, the CDR3 is TGTGCCTGGAGCAGGGGAGACCACGAGCAGTACTTC. Full variable domain (missing parts from reference TRBV30 and TRBJ2-7): SQTIHQWPATLVQPVGSPLSLECTVEGTSNPNLYWYRQAAGRGLQLLFYSVGIGQISSEVPQNLSASRPQDRQFILSSKKLLLSDSGFYLCAWSRGDHEQYFGPGTRLTVT.

The rearrangement joins TRBV6-4 to TRBJ1-6, with TRBD1 matching over 8 bases. Germline V gene sequence: CDR1 MRHNA, CDR2 SNTAGT. The ends lost 6 bases at V and 8 bases at J; junction bases unmatched: 6. This CDR3 is 14 amino acids long. Here the CDR3 DNA reads TGTGCCAGCAGACCGACAGGGGAGGATTCACCCCTCCACTTT. It encodes CASRPTGEDSPLHF.

V gene TRBV7-2 combines with J gene TRBJ2-7; D might be TRBD1 (5 bases). CDR1 is SGHTA, CDR2 FQGNSA, per germline. The CDR3 extends over 16 amino acids. V dropped 5 bases and J dropped 5 bases, with 22 bases sitting between them. CDR3 nucleotides: TGTGCCAGCAGCAAAAGTCCCGGCCTCTTAGGGGACGAGCAGTACTTC. Amino acids: CASSKSPGLLGDEQYF.

The V gene is TRBV5-4, the J gene TRBJ1-1; a weak D match, TRBD1 (5 bases). The CDR3 is 15 residues long. V gave up 0 bases and J gave up 5 bases, with 14 bases separating them. Germline V lookup: CDR1 SGHNT, CDR2 YYREEE (reference sequence). The CDR3: CASSLAGGAVTEAFF. The CDR3 DNA sequence: TGTGCCAGCAGCTTGGCAGGAGGGGCCGTGACTGAAGCTTTCTTT.

V gene TRBV2 combines with J gene TRBJ1-5, with TRBD1 matching over 9 bases. The CDR3 covers 14 residues. V was clipped by 6 bases and J by 6 bases; unmatched bases: 6. Germline V gene lookup returns CDR1 SNHLY and CDR2 FYNNEI. The CDR3 region has the DNA TGTGCCAGCAGCGATACAGGGGGCCGTCAGCCCCAGCATTTT. Protein product: CASSDTGGRQPQHF.

V is TRBV19 and J is TRBJ1-2; 7 positions agree with TRBD1. The germline V gene has CDR1 LNHDA and CDR2 SQIVND (reference sequence). CDR3 length equals 17 residues. V dropped 0 bases and J dropped 2; count of bases not matched to a gene: 9. The CDR3: CASSIETGLRMNYGYTF. The CDR3 nucleotides are TGTGCCAGTAGTATAGAGACAGGGCTTCGGATGAACTATGGCTACACCTTC. Drawing the rest from reference TRBV19 and TRBJ1-2, the complete variable domain is DGGITQSPKYLFRKEGQNVTLSCEQNLNHDAMYWYRQDPGQGLRLIYYSQIVNDFQKGDIAEGYSVSREKKESFPLTVTSAQKNPTAFYLCASSIETGLRMNYGYTFGSGTRLTVV.

V gene TRBV30 combines with J gene TRBJ1-1, with 8 bases identical to TRBD1. In germline, CDR1 is GTSNPN, CDR2 SVGIG (reference sequence). This CDR3 has 12 residues. V gave up 7 bases and J gave up 0 bases; unmatched junction bases: 1. The CDR3 DNA reads TGTGCCTCACAGGGGGTGAACACTGAAGCTTTCTTT. As protein: CASQGVNTEAFF.

V usage is TRBV7-8 and J usage is TRBJ1-4; no clear D gene. The V gene's germline CDR1 is SGHVS and CDR2 FQNEAQ. This CDR3 has 14 amino acids. V dropped 6 bases and J dropped 4 bases, with 12 bases sitting between them. The CDR3 region has the DNA TGTGCCAGCAGTTTCGCGGGATTTAATGAAAAACTGTTTTTT. It encodes CASSFAGFNEKLFF.

The V gene is TRBV6-5, the J gene TRBJ2-7; D is uncertain. The germline CDR1 and CDR2 sequences are MNHEY and SVGAGI. V dropped 4 bases and J dropped 0 bases, with 16 bases sitting between them. The CDR3 runs 16 residues. This CDR3 reads CASSLGRPRSSYEQYF. The CDR3 coding sequence is TGTGCCAGCAGTTTGGGCAGGCCGCGAAGCTCCTACGAGCAGTACTTC.

The V call is TRBV6-5, the J call TRBJ2-7; tentative D call: TRBD2 (5 bases). CDR1 is MNHEY and CDR2 is SVGAGI in the germline V gene. This CDR3 region has 12 residues. V lost 9 bases and J 6 bases, leaving 15 bases between the germline ends. The CDR3 coding sequence is TGTGCCAGTCGCGGACTTAGTCCCGAGCAGTACTTC. This translates into CASRGLSPEQYF.